Listed below are T cell receptor beta chains from one sample, sequenced in a study of Tregs in tolerant kidney transplant recipients. Here immunoSEQ multiplex PCR was the method, and the copy in TCRdb shows in-frame clones only, minus some. This table holds about 81,000 clones, around 90% found once. Sequencing used CD4+ T cells from blood (PBMCs), obtained 24 months after the transplant. The receptors were gathered from a human patient who received a combined kidney and bone marrow transplant. Some T cells may be provided by the graft donor. CDR3s include the opening cysteine and the closing phenylalanine or tryptophan. D genes are given only for firm matches. Expanded clones are given a class, and other clones once, few, many or no size at all.

D: TRBD1
size: .
V: TRBV28
J: TRBJ2-1
CDR3: CASSPWRQGEGEQFF
DNA: TGTGCCAGCAGTCCCTGGAGACAGGGGGAGGGTGAGCAGTTCTTC

D: TRBD2
size: .
V: TRBV7-3
J: TRBJ2-3
CDR3: CASSPGFPAGSDTQYF
DNA: TGTGCCAGCAGCCCCGGGTTTCCAGCGGGATCAGATACGCAGTATTTT

D: TRBD2
size: .
V: TRBV7-2
J: TRBJ2-1
CDR3: CASSYPGLADRGNEQFF
DNA: TGTGCCAGCAGCTACCCGGGACTAGCGGATAGGGGGAATGAGCAGTTCTTC

D: .
size: .
V: TRBV23-1
J: TRBJ1-5
CDR3: CASSQYSPSDSNQPQHF
DNA: TGCGCCAGCAGTCAGTATAGCCCCTCGGATAGCAATCAGCCCCAGCATTTT

D: TRBD2
size: .
V: TRBV12-5
J: TRBJ2-1
CDR3: CASGLVQTSGSYNEQFF
DNA: TGTGCTAGTGGTTTGGTACAGACTAGCGGTTCCTACAATGAGCAGTTCTTC

D: TRBD2
size: .
V: TRBV19
J: TRBJ2-1
CDR3: CASRDLLAGSRMSSYNEQFF
DNA: TGTGCCAGTAGAGACCTGCTAGCGGGGTCCCGGATGAGCTCCTACAATGAGCAGTTCTTC

D: TRBD2
size: .
V: TRBV7-3
J: TRBJ2-2
CDR3: CASSSRLAHLNTGELFF
DNA: TGTGCCAGCAGCTCCAGACTAGCCCATCTCAACACCGGGGAGCTGTTTTTT

D: TRBD1
size: few
V: TRBV5-5
J: TRBJ1-3
CDR3: CASSIRQGDPNTIYF
DNA: TGTGCCAGCAGCATCAGACAGGGGGATCCCAACACCATATATTTT

D: .
size: .
V: TRBV5-1
J: TRBJ1-3
CDR3: CASSRYTGSGNTIYF
DNA: TGCGCCAGCAGCCGATACACAGGGTCCGGAAACACCATATATTTT

D: .
size: .
V: TRBV23-1
J: TRBJ1-1
CDR3: CASSLVDRINTEAFF
DNA: TGCGCCAGCAGTCTAGTCGACAGGATAAACACTGAAGCTTTCTTT